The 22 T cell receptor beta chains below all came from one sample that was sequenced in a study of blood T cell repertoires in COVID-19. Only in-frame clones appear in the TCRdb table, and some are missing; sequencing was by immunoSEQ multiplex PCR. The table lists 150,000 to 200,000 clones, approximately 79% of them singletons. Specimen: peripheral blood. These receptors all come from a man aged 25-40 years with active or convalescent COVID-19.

The CDR3: CASSWDRRGYTF. Here the CDR3 DNA reads TGTGCCAGCAGTTGGGACAGGCGTGGCTACACCTTC. This sequence joins TRBV7-2 and TRBJ1-2; 8 nucleotides agree with TRBD1. The CDR3 is made up of 12 amino acids. V trimming: 6 bases; J trimming: 7 bases; junction bases outside the gene matches: 4. Germline values: CDR1 SGHTA, CDR2 FQGNSA.

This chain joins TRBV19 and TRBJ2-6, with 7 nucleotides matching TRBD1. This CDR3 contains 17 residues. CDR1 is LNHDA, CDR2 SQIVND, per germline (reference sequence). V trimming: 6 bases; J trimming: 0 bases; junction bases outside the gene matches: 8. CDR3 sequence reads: CASRAGTASSGANVLTF. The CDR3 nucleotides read TGTGCCAGTAGGGCAGGGACAGCTAGCTCTGGGGCCAACGTCCTGACTTTC.

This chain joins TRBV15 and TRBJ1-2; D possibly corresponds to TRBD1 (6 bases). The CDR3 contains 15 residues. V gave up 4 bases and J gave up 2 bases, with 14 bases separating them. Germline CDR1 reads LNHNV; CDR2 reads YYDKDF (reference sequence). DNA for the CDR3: TGTGCCACCAGCACACGGACAGTTTCGAACTATGGCTACACCTTC. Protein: CATSTRTVSNYGYTF.

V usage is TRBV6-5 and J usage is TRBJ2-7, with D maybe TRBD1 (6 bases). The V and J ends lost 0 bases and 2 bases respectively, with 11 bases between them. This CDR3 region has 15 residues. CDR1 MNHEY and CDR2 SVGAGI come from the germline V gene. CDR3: CASSYSNRATYEQYF. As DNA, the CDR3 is TGTGCCAGCAGTTACTCGAACAGGGCGACCTACGAGCAGTACTTC.

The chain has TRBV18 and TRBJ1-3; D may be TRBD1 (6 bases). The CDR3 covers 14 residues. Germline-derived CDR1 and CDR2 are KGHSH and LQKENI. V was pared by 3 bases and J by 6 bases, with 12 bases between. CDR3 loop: CASSPQGNENTIYF. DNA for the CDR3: TGTGCCAGCTCACCCCAGGGGAACGAAAACACCATATATTTT.

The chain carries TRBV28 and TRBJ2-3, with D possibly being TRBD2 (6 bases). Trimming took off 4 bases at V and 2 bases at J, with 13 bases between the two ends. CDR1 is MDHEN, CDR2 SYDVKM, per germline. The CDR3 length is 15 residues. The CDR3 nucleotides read TGTGCCAGCAGTTCCGCGGGGCGACCCACAGATACGCAGTATTTT. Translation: CASSSAGRPTDTQYF.

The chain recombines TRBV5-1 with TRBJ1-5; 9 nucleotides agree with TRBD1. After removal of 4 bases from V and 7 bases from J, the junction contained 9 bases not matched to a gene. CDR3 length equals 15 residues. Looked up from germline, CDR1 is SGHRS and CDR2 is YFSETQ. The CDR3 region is CASSPGGTGHQPQHF. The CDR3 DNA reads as TGCGCCAGCAGCCCGGGCGGGACAGGGCACCAGCCCCAGCATTTT.

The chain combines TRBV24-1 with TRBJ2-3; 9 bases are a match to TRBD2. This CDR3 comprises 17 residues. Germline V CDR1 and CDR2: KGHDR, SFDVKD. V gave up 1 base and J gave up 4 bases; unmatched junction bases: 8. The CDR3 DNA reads TGTGCCACCAGTGATTTCTCGGCGGGAGGGTACGCAGATACGCAGTATTTT. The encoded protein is CATSDFSAGGYADTQYF.

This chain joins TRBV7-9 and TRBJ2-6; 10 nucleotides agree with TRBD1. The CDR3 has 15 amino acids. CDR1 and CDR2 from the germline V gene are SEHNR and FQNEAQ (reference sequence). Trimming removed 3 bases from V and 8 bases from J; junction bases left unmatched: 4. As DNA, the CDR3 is TGTGCCAGCAGCTTCGGGACAGGGGAAACCAACGTCCTGACTTTC. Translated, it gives CASSFGTGETNVLTF.

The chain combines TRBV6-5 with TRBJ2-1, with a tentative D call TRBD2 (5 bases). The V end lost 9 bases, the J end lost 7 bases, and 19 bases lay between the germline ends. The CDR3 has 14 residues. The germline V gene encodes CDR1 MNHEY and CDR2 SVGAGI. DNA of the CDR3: TGTGCCAGTTCGCGGACGCTAAGCGGTAATGAGCAGTTCTTC. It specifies CASSRTLSGNEQFF.

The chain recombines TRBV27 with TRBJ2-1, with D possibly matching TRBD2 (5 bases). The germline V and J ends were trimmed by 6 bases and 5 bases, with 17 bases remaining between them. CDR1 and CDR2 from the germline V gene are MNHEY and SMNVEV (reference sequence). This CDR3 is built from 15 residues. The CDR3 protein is CASSPREGIDNEQFF. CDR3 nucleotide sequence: TGTGCCAGCAGCCCCCGGGAAGGGATCGACAATGAGCAGTTCTTC.

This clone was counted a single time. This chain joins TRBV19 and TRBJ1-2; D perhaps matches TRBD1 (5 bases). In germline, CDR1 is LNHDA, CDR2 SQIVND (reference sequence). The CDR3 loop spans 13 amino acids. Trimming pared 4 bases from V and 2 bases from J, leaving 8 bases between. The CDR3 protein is CASSTGHNYGYTF. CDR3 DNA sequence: TGTGCCAGTAGTACTGGACACAACTATGGCTACACCTTC.

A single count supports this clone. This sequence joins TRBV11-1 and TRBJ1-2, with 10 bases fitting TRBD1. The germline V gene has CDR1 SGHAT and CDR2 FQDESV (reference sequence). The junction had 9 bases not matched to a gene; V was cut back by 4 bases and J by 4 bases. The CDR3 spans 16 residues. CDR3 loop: CASSSPGTGVFYGYTF. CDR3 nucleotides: TGTGCCAGCAGCTCACCCGGGACAGGGGTCTTCTATGGCTACACCTTC.

The CDR3, as DNA: TGCGCCAGCAGCCAGGGCAATCTCAGGGCCAACAATGAGCAGTTCTTC. Its translation is CASSQGNLRANNEQFF. The chain recombines TRBV4-1 with TRBJ2-1; perhaps TRBD1 as D (5 bases). The CDR3 spans 16 residues. V lost 3 bases to trimming and J lost 5 bases, with 17 bases between them. Germline CDR1 reads MGHRA; CDR2 reads YSYEKL.

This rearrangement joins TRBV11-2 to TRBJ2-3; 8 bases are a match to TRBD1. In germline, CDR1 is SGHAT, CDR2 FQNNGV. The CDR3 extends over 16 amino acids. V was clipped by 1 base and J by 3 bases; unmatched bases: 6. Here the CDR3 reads CASSLGAGQVTDTQYF. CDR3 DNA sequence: TGTGCCAGCAGCTTAGGGGCGGGACAGGTAACAGATACGCAGTATTTT.

This chain's CDR3 is CASSLPRGMGTEAFF. DNA for the CDR3: TGTGCCAGCAGCCTTCCCAGGGGTATGGGGACTGAAGCTTTCTTT. The rearrangement joins TRBV6-5 to TRBJ1-1; a possible D gene is TRBD1 (6 bases). CDR1 is MNHEY, CDR2 SVGAGI, per germline. Trimming took 6 bases from V and 5 from J, leaving 19 bases between them. The length of the CDR3 is 15 residues.

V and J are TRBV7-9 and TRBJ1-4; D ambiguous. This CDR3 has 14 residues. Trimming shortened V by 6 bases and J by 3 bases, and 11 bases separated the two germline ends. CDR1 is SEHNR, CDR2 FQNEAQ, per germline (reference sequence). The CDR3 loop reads CASSYSSANEKLFF. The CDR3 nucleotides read TGTGCCAGCAGTTACAGCTCGGCTAATGAAAAACTGTTTTTT.

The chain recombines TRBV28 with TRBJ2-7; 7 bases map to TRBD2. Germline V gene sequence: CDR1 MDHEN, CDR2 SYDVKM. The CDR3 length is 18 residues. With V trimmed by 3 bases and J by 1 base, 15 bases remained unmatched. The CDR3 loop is CASSLSSAGVRRSYEQYF. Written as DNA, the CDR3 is TGTGCCAGCAGTTTGAGTTCCGCGGGAGTAAGGCGTTCCTACGAGCAGTACTTC.

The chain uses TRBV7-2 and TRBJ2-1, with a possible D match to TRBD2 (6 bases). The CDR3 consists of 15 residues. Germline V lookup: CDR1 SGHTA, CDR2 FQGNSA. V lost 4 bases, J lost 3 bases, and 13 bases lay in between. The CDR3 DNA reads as TGTGCCAGCAGCTCGGGACTCCCGGGCTACAATGAGCAGTTCTTC. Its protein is CASSSGLPGYNEQFF.

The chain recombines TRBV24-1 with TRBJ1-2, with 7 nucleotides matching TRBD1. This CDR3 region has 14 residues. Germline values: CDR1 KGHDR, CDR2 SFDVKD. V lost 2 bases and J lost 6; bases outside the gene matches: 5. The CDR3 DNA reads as TGTGCCACCAGTGATTATCAGGGGGTAAATGGCTACACCTTC. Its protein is CATSDYQGVNGYTF.

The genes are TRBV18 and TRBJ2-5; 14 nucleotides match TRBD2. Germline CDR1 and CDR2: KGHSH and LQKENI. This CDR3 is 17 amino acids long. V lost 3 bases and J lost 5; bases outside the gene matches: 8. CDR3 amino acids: CASSPSRTSGRSETQYF. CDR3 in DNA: TGTGCCAGCTCACCTTCACGGACTAGCGGGAGGTCGGAGACCCAGTACTTC.

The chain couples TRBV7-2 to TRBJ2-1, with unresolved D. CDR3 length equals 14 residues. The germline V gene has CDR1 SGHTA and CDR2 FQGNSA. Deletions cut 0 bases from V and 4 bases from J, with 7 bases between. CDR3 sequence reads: CASSLAPSYNEQFF. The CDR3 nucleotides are TGTGCCAGCAGCTTAGCCCCCAGTTACAATGAGCAGTTCTTC.